Listed here are 3 T cell receptor beta chains from one sample, sequenced in a study of identical twins. TCRdb reprocessed the 5' RACE reads with MiXCR, giving one entry per CDR3 protein. Found here are around 1.7 million distinct CDR3 sequences, about 31% of them singletons; the top ten hold about 0.25%. Sequencing was performed on cord blood. The source of these receptors is a newborn girl in good health.

The table lists this clonotype with many counts. This rearrangement joins TRBV9 to TRBJ2-7; D may correspond to TRBD1 or TRBD2 (5 bases each). V was cut by 2 bases and J by 0 bases, with 9 bases left in between. This CDR3 comprises 14 residues. CDR1 and CDR2 (germline): SGDLS, YYNGEE. CDR3 DNA sequence: TGTGCCAGCAGCGTGAGGGGTCCCTCCTACGAGCAGTACTTC. This translates into CASSVRGPSYEQYF.

This clonotype was detected many times. This sequence joins TRBV6-5 and TRBJ2-1; 9 positions match TRBD2. The CDR3 totals 14 residues. CDR1 and CDR2 from the germline V gene are MNHEY and SVGAGI. V shed 0 bases, J shed 6 bases, and the junction held 0 bases outside the gene matches. This CDR3 is CASSYSSGSNEQFF. The CDR3 bases are TGTGCCAGCAGTTACTCTAGCGGGAGCAATGAGCAGTTCTTC.

This clonotype was counted ten times or more. The chain carries TRBV5-1 and TRBJ2-3; D is unclear. CDR3 length: 14 residues. From germline, CDR1 is SGHRS and CDR2 YFSETQ. V was pared by 3 bases and J by 3 bases, with 11 bases between. The CDR3 DNA reads as TGCGCCAGCAGCTCTTTCCAAGGGACAGATACGCAGTATTTT. Encoded protein: CASSSFQGTDTQYF.